The 7 T cell receptor beta chains in this list originate from one sample, sequenced in a study of blood T cell repertoires in COVID-19. Clones were read by immunoSEQ multiplex PCR, and TCRdb kept only the in-frame ones, dropping some. The data contain 350,000 to 400,000 clones, more than 85% of them singletons. The specimen sequenced was PBMCs or T cells enriched from blood (not recorded which). Source of these receptors: a woman in her thirties who had recovered from COVID-19.

This chain uses TRBV27 with TRBJ2-2; 8 nucleotides agree with TRBD2. The CDR3 extends over 14 amino acids. Germline CDR1 MNHEY, CDR2 SMNVEV (reference sequence). In nucleotides, the CDR3 is TGTGTCACCAGGGCGGGAGGAGGGGCCGGGGAGCTGTTTTTT. It translates to CVTRAGGGAGELFF.

The chain recombines TRBV7-2 with TRBJ1-6, with a possible D match to TRBD1 (6 bases). Germline loops: CDR1 SGHTA, CDR2 FQGNSA. The CDR3 runs 14 residues. V lost 5 bases and J lost 10, with 15 bases in between. The CDR3, as DNA: TGTGCCAGCAGCACCGGGACATCGAGATCACCCCTCCACTTT. Its translation: CASSTGTSRSPLHF.

This clone showed up just once. This chain links TRBV11-3 with TRBJ2-3; the match to TRBD1 covers 8 bases. V shed 5 bases, J shed 8 bases, and the junction held 12 bases outside the gene matches. Germline V gene lookup returns CDR1 SGHNT and CDR2 YENEEA. The CDR3 has 15 amino acids. This CDR3 is CASSLQTGVSGTQYF. The DNA of the CDR3 is TGTGCCAGCAGCCTCCAGACAGGGGTGTCCGGTACGCAGTATTTT.

V usage is TRBV27 and J usage is TRBJ2-1; the match to TRBD1 covers 10 bases. Germline trimming cut 0 bases from V and 5 bases from J; bases unmatched to any gene: 4. CDR3 length: 16 residues. CDR1 and CDR2 (germline): MNHEY, SMNVEV (reference sequence). The CDR3 region is CASSLSGTGADNEQFF. The CDR3 nucleotides are TGTGCCAGCAGTTTATCGGGGACAGGGGCCGACAATGAGCAGTTCTTC.

A single count supports this clone. The chain combines TRBV27 with TRBJ2-4, with TRBD2 matching over 15 bases. The germline gives CDR1 MNHEY, CDR2 SMNVEV (reference sequence). This CDR3 has 19 amino acids. The ends lost 5 bases at V and 1 base at J; junction bases unmatched: 9. The CDR3 protein is CASSPRTSGRAKAKNIQYF. In DNA form, the CDR3 reads TGTGCCAGCAGTCCACGGACTAGCGGGAGGGCGAAGGCCAAAAACATTCAGTACTTC.

V and J are TRBV6-2 or TRBV6-3 and TRBJ2-7, with a possible D match to TRBD1 (6 bases). The germline CDR1 and CDR2 sequences are MNHEY and SVGEGT. The germline V and J ends were trimmed by 6 bases and 2 bases, with 17 bases remaining between them. This CDR3 contains 15 residues. CDR3 bases: TGTGCCAGCAGCCCTCCCGACAGGCCACCCTACGAGCAGTACTTC. Amino acids: CASSPPDRPPYEQYF.

The rearrangement links TRBV18 to TRBJ1-6; 9 bases agree with TRBD1. J was trimmed by 13 bases and V by 2 bases; bases with no gene match: 9. This CDR3 region has 15 residues. The germline gives CDR1 KGHSH, CDR2 LQKENI. The CDR3 DNA reads as TGTGCCAGCTCACCATCGGGACAGGGCGGCTCCCCCCTCCACTTT. Its protein is CASSPSGQGGSPLHF.